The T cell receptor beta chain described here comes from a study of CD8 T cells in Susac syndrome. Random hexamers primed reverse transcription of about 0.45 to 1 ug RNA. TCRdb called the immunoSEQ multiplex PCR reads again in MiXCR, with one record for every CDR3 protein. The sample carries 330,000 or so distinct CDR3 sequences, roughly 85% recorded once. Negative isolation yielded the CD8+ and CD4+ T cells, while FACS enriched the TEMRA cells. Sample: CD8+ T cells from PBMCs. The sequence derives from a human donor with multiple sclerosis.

CDR3: CASSFVPHNEQFF. Here the CDR3 DNA reads TGTGCCAGCAGTTTTGTACCACACAATGAGCAGTTCTTC. The chain combines TRBV12-3 or TRBV12-4 with TRBJ2-1; D is unresolved. The V end lost 3 bases, the J end lost 5 bases, and 8 bases lay between the germline ends. CDR3 length: 13 amino acids.